The following is a T cell receptor beta chain sequence with its context. Its matching antigen is unknown. The CDR3 has 16 residues. Germline lookup yields CDR1 LNHDA and CDR2 SQIVND (reference sequence). V lost 4 bases, J lost 7 bases, and 14 bases stayed unmatched. This sample was included in a study of beta chain features in type 1 diabetes. Sequenced material consisted of expressed TCRB transcripts (all of the isolated RNA was reverse transcribed). TCRdb keeps only in-frame clones here, not all; method: immunoSEQ multiplex PCR. The sample shows 20,000 to 30,000 clones, approximately 70% of them seen only once. Overall study results and limits: A moderate, significant TCRB CDR3 shortening appeared in type 1 diabetes across four CD4+ subsets. There was a possibility that cDNA sequencing over-represented cells with high TCR expression.

The sample consisted of Tregs from blood. This chain joins TRBV19 and TRBJ2-7, with 9 bases identical to TRBD1. The receptor was derived from a woman in her thirties or forties in good health. Here the CDR3 reads CASSKTGTGILGEQYF. The CDR3 DNA follows: TGTGCCAGTAGTAAGACCGGGACAGGGATTCTGGGAGAGCAGTACTTC. The entire variable domain, with the rest obtained from reference TRBV19 and TRBJ2-7, is as follows: DGGITQSPKYLFRKEGQNVTLSCEQNLNHDAMYWYRQDPGQGLRLIYYSQIVNDFQKGDIAEGYSVSREKKESFPLTVTSAQKNPTAFYLCASSKTGTGILGEQYFGPGTRLTVT.